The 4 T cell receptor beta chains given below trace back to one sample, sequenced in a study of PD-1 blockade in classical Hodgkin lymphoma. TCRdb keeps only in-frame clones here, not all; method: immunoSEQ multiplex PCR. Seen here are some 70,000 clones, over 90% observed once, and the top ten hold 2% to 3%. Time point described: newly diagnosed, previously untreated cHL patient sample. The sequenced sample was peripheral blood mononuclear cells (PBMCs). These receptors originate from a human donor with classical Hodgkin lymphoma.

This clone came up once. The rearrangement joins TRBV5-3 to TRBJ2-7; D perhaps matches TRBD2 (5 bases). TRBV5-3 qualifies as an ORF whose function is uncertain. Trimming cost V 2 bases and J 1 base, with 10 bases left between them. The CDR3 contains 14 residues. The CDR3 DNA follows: TGTGCCAGAAGCTTAACACGCGGGTCCTACGAGCAGTACTTC. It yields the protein CARSLTRGSYEQYF.

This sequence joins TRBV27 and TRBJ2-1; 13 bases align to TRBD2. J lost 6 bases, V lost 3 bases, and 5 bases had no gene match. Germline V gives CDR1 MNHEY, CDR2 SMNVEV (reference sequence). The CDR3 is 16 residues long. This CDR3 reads CASSFLRTSGGNEQFF. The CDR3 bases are TGTGCCAGCAGTTTCCTGAGGACTAGCGGGGGCAATGAGCAGTTCTTC.

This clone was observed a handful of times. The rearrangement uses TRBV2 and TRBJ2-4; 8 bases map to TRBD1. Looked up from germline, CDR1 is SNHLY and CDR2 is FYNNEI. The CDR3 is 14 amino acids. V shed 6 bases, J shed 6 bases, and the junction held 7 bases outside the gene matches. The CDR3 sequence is CASSDRTGLNIQYF. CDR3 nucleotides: TGTGCCAGCAGCGATAGGACAGGGTTAAACATTCAGTACTTC.

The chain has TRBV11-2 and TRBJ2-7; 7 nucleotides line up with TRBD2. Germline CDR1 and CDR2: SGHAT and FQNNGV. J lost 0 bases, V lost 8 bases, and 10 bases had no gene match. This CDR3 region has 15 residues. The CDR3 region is CASGGGGTYSYEQYF. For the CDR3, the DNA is TGTGCCAGCGGGGGGGGAGGCACCTACTCCTACGAGCAGTACTTC. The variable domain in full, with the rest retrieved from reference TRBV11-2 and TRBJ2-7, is EAGVAQSPRYKIIEKRQSVAFWCNPISGHATLYWYQQILGQGPKLLIQFQNNGVVDDSQLPKDRFSAERLKGVDSTLKIQPAKLEDSAVYLCASGGGGTYSYEQYFGPGTRLTVT.